This T cell receptor (beta chain) was documented in a study of blood T cell repertoires in COVID-19. Across the study: COVID-19 samples from acute and convalescent phases originated in the United States, Italy and Spain. In each case, the material was cDNA or gDNA derived from T cells, B-cell-depleted T cells, or PBMCs.

Per the germline V gene, CDR1 is SGHTA and CDR2 is FQGNSA. The J segment lost 3 bases and the V segment lost 5 bases, leaving 11 bases of the junction unmatched. The CDR3 spans 16 residues. In the original processing: For nucleated cells, counts were estimated from reference gene primer amplification. Libraries were prepared by immunoSEQ multiplex PCR; TCRdb keeps only in-frame clonotypes and omits some of them. V and J calls and clone size are those listed in that table; D and trimming were worked out from the DNA. Among more than 50,000 clones listed, 90% were seen once. The V call is TRBV7-2, the J call TRBJ2-3; TRBD2 aligns across 7 bases. The clonotype was recovered from a man in his sixties with active COVID-19. Source material: peripheral blood. CDR3 region: CASSRGGAGPTDTQYF. CDR3 DNA: TGTGCCAGCAGCCGCGGGGGAGCGGGGCCTACAGATACGCAGTATTTT.